These 21 T cell receptor beta chains were all obtained from the same sample, sequenced in a study of cytomegalovirus exposure and HLA in healthy donors. The study ran its PCR with 60 Vbeta and 13 Jbeta primers. Clones were sequenced by immunoSEQ multiplex PCR, and TCRdb holds only the in-frame ones, with some missing. The sample holds 150,000 to 200,000 clones, around 77% seen once. The source material was PBMCs. The receptors here all came from a man aged 25 to 40 in good health and CMV-seronegative.

The chain recombines TRBV28 with TRBJ2-7; D is unresolved. V shed 7 bases and J shed 0 bases, with 13 bases lying between them. The CDR3 is 14 residues long. Germline CDR1 reads MDHEN; CDR2 reads SYDVKM. The CDR3 here is CASTSRRGSYEQYF. The CDR3 DNA follows: TGTGCCAGCACCTCCCGGAGAGGCTCCTACGAGCAGTACTTC.

This chain links TRBV2 with TRBJ2-1; 7 nucleotides agree with TRBD2. The CDR3 has 14 residues. V lost 2 bases, J lost 2 bases, and 0 bases stayed unmatched. The V gene's germline CDR1 is SNHLY and CDR2 FYNNEI. CDR3 protein: CASSELAAYNEQFF. In nucleotides, the CDR3 is TGTGCCAGCAGTGAACTAGCGGCCTACAATGAGCAGTTCTTC.

The V and J genes are TRBV6-5 and TRBJ2-2; D unresolved. This CDR3 is built from 14 residues. The V end was cut by 3 bases, the J end by 1 base, with 6 bases between. The germline gives CDR1 MNHEY, CDR2 SVGAGI. The CDR3 reads CASSYQRNTGELFF. CDR3 DNA sequence: TGTGCCAGCAGTTATCAGCGGAACACCGGGGAGCTGTTTTTT.

This chain joins TRBV5-1 and TRBJ2-5; 7 bases are shared with TRBD2. Germline loops: CDR1 SGHRS, CDR2 YFSETQ. After removal of 4 bases from V and 4 bases from J, the junction contained 13 bases not matched to a gene. The CDR3 consists of 16 residues. CDR3 bases: TGCGCCAGCAGCGCCCCTTCCGCGGGAGTGGGAGAGACCCAGTACTTC. Protein product: CASSAPSAGVGETQYF.

This clone was recorded once. This chain uses TRBV6-5 with TRBJ2-1, with TRBD2 matching 9 bases. This CDR3 is built from 15 residues. Germline-derived CDR1 and CDR2 are MNHEY and SVGAGI. V shed 5 bases, J shed 4 bases, and the junction held 6 bases outside the gene matches. CDR3 loop: CASSTSSGAYNEQFF. In DNA, the CDR3 is TGTGCCAGCAGTACTTCTAGCGGGGCATACAATGAGCAGTTCTTC.

The CDR3 spells CAWTGGADQPQHF. The CDR3 DNA is TGTGCCTGGACAGGGGGCGCGGATCAGCCCCAGCATTTT. This rearrangement joins TRBV30 to TRBJ1-5, with TRBD1 matching 8 bases. This CDR3 region has 13 residues. V gave up 4 bases and J gave up 5 bases; unmatched junction bases: 4. Germline values: CDR1 GTSNPN, CDR2 SVGIG (reference sequence).

This rearrangement joins TRBV4-1 to TRBJ2-7; possibly TRBD1 for D (6 bases). Trimming stripped 1 base from V and 5 bases from J, with 15 bases between. Germline values: CDR1 MGHRA, CDR2 YSYEKL. The CDR3 contains 15 residues. The chain's CDR3 is CASSQGRQGYNEQYF. CDR3 coding DNA: TGCGCCAGCAGCCAAGGGCGGCAGGGGTACAACGAGCAGTACTTC.

This sequence joins TRBV19 and TRBJ1-4; no clear D gene. The CDR3 sequence is 14 residues long. CDR1 is LNHDA and CDR2 is SQIVND in the germline V gene (reference sequence). Trimming left V 7 bases short and J 0 bases short, with 9 bases between. The CDR3 spells CASTEVATNEKLFF. The CDR3 DNA reads TGTGCCAGTACGGAGGTTGCAACTAATGAAAAACTGTTTTTT.

The V call is TRBV6-6, the J call TRBJ1-6; TRBD1 is a possible D gene (5 bases). The CDR3 is made up of 13 amino acids. Germline V gives CDR1 MNHNY, CDR2 SVGAGI (reference sequence). The V end lost 5 bases, the J end lost 10 bases, and 12 bases lay between the germline ends. DNA for the CDR3: TGTGCCAGCAGTCAGGGAAGTAAGTCACCCCTCCACTTT. Encoded protein: CASSQGSKSPLHF.

The J gene is TRBJ2-3, the V gene TRBV9, with D possibly TRBD1 on 6 matching bases. The V and J ends lost 1 base and 6 bases respectively, with 12 bases between them. CDR1 is SGDLS and CDR2 is YYNGEE in the germline V gene. The CDR3 extends over 14 amino acids. The CDR3 is CASSVSGAGDTQYF. The CDR3, as DNA: TGTGCCAGCAGCGTATCAGGGGCTGGGGATACGCAGTATTTT.

The rearrangement joins TRBV6-6 to TRBJ2-7; 7 bases fit TRBD2. Per the germline V gene, CDR1 is MNHNY and CDR2 is SVGAGI (reference sequence). Trimming at V came to 3 bases and at J to 5 bases, leaving 13 bases not matched to a gene. The CDR3 loop spans 16 amino acids. CDR3 DNA sequence: TGTGCCAGCAGTTATATGGTGGGCGGGAGTACCCACGAGCAGTACTTC. This encodes CASSYMVGGSTHEQYF.

J is TRBJ2-1 and V is TRBV5-8, with 7 bases aligning to TRBD1. V trimming: 5 bases; J trimming: 9 bases; junction bases outside the gene matches: 5. CDR1 is SGHTS and CDR2 is YDEGEE in the germline V gene. The CDR3 covers 12 residues. The DNA for the CDR3 is TGTGCCAGCAGACAACCAGGGGGTGAGCAGTTCTTC. Translated, it gives CASRQPGGEQFF.

There are a few counts of this clone. This chain links TRBV7-6 with TRBJ1-1; no definite D call. V lost 5 bases and J lost 0, with 7 bases in between. The CDR3 runs to 13 residues. Germline lookup yields CDR1 SGHVS and CDR2 FNYEAQ. The DNA for the CDR3 is TGTGCCAGCAGCCGTAACATGAACACTGAAGCTTTCTTT. Translation: CASSRNMNTEAFF.

The chain recombines TRBV27 with TRBJ1-2; TRBD1 agrees at 7 bases. This CDR3 is built from 12 residues. V shed 4 bases, J shed 9 bases, and the junction held 5 bases outside the gene matches. CDR1 MNHEY and CDR2 SMNVEV come from the germline V gene (reference sequence). The CDR3 sequence: CASSSPDRSYTF. The CDR3 DNA reads TGTGCCAGCAGTTCTCCGGACAGGAGCTACACCTTC.

The rearrangement joins TRBV19 to TRBJ2-5; TRBD1 aligns across 12 bases. Per the germline V gene, CDR1 is LNHDA and CDR2 is SQIVND (reference sequence). With V trimmed by 8 bases and J by 13 bases, 8 bases remained unmatched. The CDR3 loop spans 12 amino acids. CDR3 sequence: CASGTGGVPRYF. The CDR3 DNA follows: TGTGCCAGTGGGACAGGGGGCGTACCGAGGTACTTC.

The chain employs TRBV27 and TRBJ2-7, with 9 bases identical to TRBD2. V shed 2 bases and J 3 bases; nucleotides not matched to a gene: 2. The CDR3 is made up of 14 amino acids. Germline-derived CDR1 and CDR2 are MNHEY and SMNVEV (reference sequence). The CDR3 nucleotides are TGTGCCAGCAGTTTAATGCGGGAGGGCTACGAGCAGTACTTC. As protein: CASSLMREGYEQYF.

This clone has only a few counts. J is TRBJ2-1 and V is TRBV5-6, with TRBD1 matching over 9 bases. The CDR3 length is 18 residues. CDR1 and CDR2 from the germline V gene are SGHDT and YYEEEE. V was clipped by 0 bases and J by 2 bases; unmatched bases: 9. The CDR3 sequence is CASSLGRGTGTPYNEQFF. In DNA form, the CDR3 reads TGTGCCAGCAGCTTGGGGAGGGGGACAGGGACTCCCTACAATGAGCAGTTCTTC.

V gene TRBV5-1 combines with J gene TRBJ2-1, with D uncertain. There are 13 residues in the CDR3. Trimming took 0 bases from V and 6 from J, leaving 7 bases between them. Germline loops: CDR1 SGHRS, CDR2 YFSETQ. This CDR3 reads CASSLELPNEQFF. The CDR3 DNA sequence: TGCGCCAGCAGCTTGGAACTACCCAATGAGCAGTTCTTC.

V usage is TRBV7-6 and J usage is TRBJ1-3; possibly TRBD1 for D (5 bases). With 4 bases removed from V and 0 bases from J, the gap between germline ends came to 19 bases. This CDR3 region has 18 residues. The V gene's germline CDR1 is SGHVS and CDR2 FNYEAQ. The CDR3 DNA sequence: TGTGCCAGCAGCTCCCAAGACGGGGGAATGACCTCTGGAAACACCATATATTTT. Amino acids: CASSSQDGGMTSGNTIYF.

V usage is TRBV7-8 and J usage is TRBJ2-3, with TRBD2 matching 7 bases. This CDR3 has 17 residues. CDR1 is SGHVS, CDR2 FQNEAQ, per germline. After removal of 1 base from V and 3 bases from J, the junction contained 10 bases not matched to a gene. CDR3 sequence: CASSLVAVAGVTDTQYF. In DNA, the CDR3 is TGTGCCAGCAGCTTAGTGGCTGTCGCGGGAGTAACAGATACGCAGTATTTT.

This chain joins TRBV10-1 and TRBJ2-3; 7 bases align to TRBD1. This CDR3 contains 14 residues. After removal of 4 bases from V and 5 bases from J, the junction contained 6 bases not matched to a gene. Germline V gives CDR1 WNHNN, CDR2 SYGVQD (reference sequence). CDR3 sequence (DNA): TGCGCCAGCAGTGGGGAGACAGGGAAAGATACGCAGTATTTT. Translating gives CASSGETGKDTQYF.